The present T cell receptor (beta chain) was sequenced within a study of cytotoxic CD8 clonotypes in ibrutinib-treated CLL (TCRdb year 2021). At the level of the whole study: In this cohort, some 14 patients were treatment-naive and some 10 were relapsed/refractory, while around 18 had unmutated IGHV. Responses were partial in 24 patients and complete in 2; after median 68 months follow-up, approximately 15 stayed in remission and roughly twelve progressed. Samples at response were collected after a median of roughly twelve months of treatment, with a range of roughly 6 to 40 months. On average, each sample yielded 255,043 productive templates and about 95,000 productive rearrangements. Longitudinal samples were available for about 30% of the 86 trial participants. Cryopreserved peripheral blood mononuclear cells were collected before treatment, at response, and at either disease progression or sustained remission. Every sample from remission and from progressive disease was obtained while the patients were still on ibrutinib.

Taken with the paper, the label for time point translates to: roughly 12 months on ibrutinib. About 2 micrograms of genomic DNA were extracted from cryopreserved PBMCs for TCR beta library preparation. High-throughput TCR beta sequencing was performed on longitudinal blood samples from CLL patients receiving ibrutinib monotherapy. The patients were enrolled in a single-center, open-label phase 2 trial of ibrutinib monotherapy. A MiSeq instrument was used for deep resolution sequencing, which targeted depths ranging from 1 in 1 million up to 1 in 200,000 T cells, with coverage averaging 10x for each clonotype. The immunoSEQ hsTCRB Kit was used to generate the TCR beta libraries. Per the source publication's procedure: ImmunoSEQ Data Assistant and ImmunoSEQ Analyzer were used for data analysis, and V, D and J genes were assigned according to IMGT definitions. Clonality, with values ranging from 0 to 1, was calculated as one minus the normalized Shannon entropy of productive rearrangement frequencies. Only overrepresented clonotypes making up at least 0.05% of the repertoire of each patient were included in the public clonotype analysis. Around 12 age-matched healthy donor repertoires from immuneACCESS were used as controls for clonality. Sourced from immuneACCESS, this table was stored by TCRdb with only in-frame sequences that have V and J called. A share of the clones is absent; for the studies checked, an unresolved V gene accounts for under half, and the remainder has no known explanation. The V and J calls and clone size come from that table; D and trimming were worked out from the DNA. The sample table contains 110,000 to 150,000 clones; only one count was recorded for approximately 75% of them. Of the sample, around 30% falls within the top ten clones.

The paper as a whole reports these results and caveats: Public clonotypes were rare and either contracted or stayed stable during treatment, and the rise in clonality at ibrutinib response reflected the expansion of private clonotypes. Sampling times were not matched between patients in sustained remission and patients whose disease was progressing, and lymph node repertoires were not examined. At ibrutinib response clonality went up, during sustained remission it held steady, and at progression it dropped back toward baseline. At baseline, clonality was higher than in age-matched healthy donors and showed a strong correlation with circulating CD8+ T-cell counts.

For this clone: There is no known antigen for this receptor. No much larger clonotype is one base removed from it; base qualities were not supplied.

According to the germline V gene (reference sequence), CDR1 reads LNHDA and CDR2 reads SQIVND. The trim is 0 bases for V and 6 bases for J, with a gap of 9 bases between the germline ends. The CDR3 has 14 amino acids, counting the end cysteine and phenylalanine. Only the CDR3 DNA stays, 42 bases, in frame from base 1. The clonotype originates from a human donor with chronic lymphocytic leukemia. The sequence joins TRBV19 to TRBJ2-4; no D gene is confidently identified. The sample here was PBMCs, taken after 12 months of ibrutinib treatment. The CDR3 sequence is CASSIDGALNIQYF. The bases are TGTGCCAGTAGTATAGACGGAGCTCTAAACATTCAGTACTTC.